This T cell receptor beta chain comes out of a study of blood T cell repertoires in COVID-19. Across the whole study: COVID-19 samples, acute and convalescent, were from the United States, Italy and Spain.

Clones were read by immunoSEQ multiplex PCR, and TCRdb kept only the in-frame ones, dropping some. The sample holds some 340,000 clones, approximately 90% seen once. Deletions cut 5 bases from V and 5 bases from J, with 10 bases between. This CDR3 comprises 13 residues. CDR1 and CDR2 (germline): SGHAT, FQDESV (reference sequence). The sequence derives from a woman aged 25 to 39 who had been exposed to COVID-19. The chain links TRBV11-1 to TRBJ2-4; D unresolved. Input material: PBMCs or T cells enriched from blood (not recorded which). The CDR3 loop is CASSDTSENIQYF. The CDR3 coding sequence is TGTGCCAGCAGCGACACCTCGGAAAACATTCAGTACTTC.